Shown below are 5 T cell receptor beta chains from a single sample sequenced in a study of post-analysis software for immune sequencing data. TCR beta libraries were prepared from cDNA with unique molecular identifiers. TCRdb independently ran MiXCR on the PCR reads; one entry per CDR3 protein. The repertoire holds 750,000 to 950,000 distinct CDR3 sequences, about 57% seen once, with about 4.8% in the top ten. Findings of the study overall: About five TRBV segments were more frequent in patients than controls; TRBV5-6, TRBV5-1 and TRBV20-1 belonged to this group.

No antigen has been identified for these receptors. The sample comprised blood. The receptors come from a girl aged 5 to 17 with multiple sclerosis.

The chain links TRBV6-1 to TRBJ2-5; a weak D match, TRBD1 (5 bases). This CDR3 comprises 15 residues. Trimming cost V 0 bases and J 5 bases, with 13 bases left between them. CDR1 MNHNS and CDR2 SASEGT come from the germline V gene. The CDR3 spells CASSEAQGVMETQYF. The CDR3 DNA reads as TGTGCCAGCAGTGAAGCTCAAGGGGTGATGGAGACCCAGTACTTC.

This clonotype turned up a few times. CDR3 protein: CASSRRAYNSPLHF. DNA for the CDR3: TGTGCCAGCAGCCGTCGGGCATATAATTCACCCCTCCACTTT. This chain joins TRBV11-2 and TRBJ1-6; D gene unclear. Germline CDR1 is SGHAT and CDR2 is FQNNGV. V was cut by 5 bases and J by 4 bases, with 9 bases left in between. This CDR3 region has 14 residues.

J is TRBJ1-1 and V is TRBV20-1, with no clear D. Germline values: CDR1 DFQATT, CDR2 SNEGSKA (reference sequence). The CDR3 extends over 16 amino acids. The ends were cut back, 1 base at V and 1 base at J, with 16 bases in the middle. Here the CDR3 reads CSARVIIRGSNTEAFF. The CDR3 DNA reads as TGCAGTGCTAGAGTGATCATTCGGGGATCGAACACTGAAGCTTTCTTT.

The chain recombines TRBV4-1 with TRBJ1-2; D unclear. The CDR3 is made up of 14 amino acids. The germline V gene encodes CDR1 MGHRA and CDR2 YSYEKL. V was trimmed by 1 base and J by 8 bases, leaving 14 bases between them. The CDR3 bases are TGCGCCAGCAGCCAAGCGGTACACGCGGGGGGCTACACCTTC. This gives the protein CASSQAVHAGGYTF.

The V gene is TRBV2, the J gene TRBJ1-1; D is possibly TRBD1 (6 bases). Germline lookup yields CDR1 SNHLY and CDR2 FYNNEI. Between the trimmed V and J ends, which lost 9 bases and 1 base, there was a span of 12 bases. The CDR3 extends over 13 amino acids. CDR3 coding DNA: TGTGCCAGAAATAACAGGGAGAACACTGAAGCTTTCTTT. As protein: CARNNRENTEAFF.